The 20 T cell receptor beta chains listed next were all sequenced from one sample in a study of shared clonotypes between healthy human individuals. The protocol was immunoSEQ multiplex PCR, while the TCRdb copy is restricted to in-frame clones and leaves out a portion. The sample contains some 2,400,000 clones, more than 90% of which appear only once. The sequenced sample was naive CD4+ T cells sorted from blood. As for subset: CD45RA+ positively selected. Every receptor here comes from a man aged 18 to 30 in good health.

The CDR3 sequence: CASSREGETQYF. The CDR3 DNA reads as TGCGCCAGCAGCAGGGAGGGGGAGACCCAGTACTTC. The chain links TRBV5-1 to TRBJ2-5; 7 nucleotides match TRBD2. Losses at the gene ends were 4 bases for V and 5 bases for J; bases not matched to a gene: 2. The CDR3 contains 12 residues. Germline V gene data show CDR1 as SGHRS and CDR2 as YFSETQ.

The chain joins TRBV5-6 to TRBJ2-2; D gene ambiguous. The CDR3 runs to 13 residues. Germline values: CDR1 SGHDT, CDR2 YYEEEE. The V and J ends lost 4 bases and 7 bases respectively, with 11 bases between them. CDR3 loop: CASSRLGVGELFF. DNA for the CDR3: TGTGCCAGCAGCCGTCTGGGTGTCGGGGAGCTGTTTTTT.

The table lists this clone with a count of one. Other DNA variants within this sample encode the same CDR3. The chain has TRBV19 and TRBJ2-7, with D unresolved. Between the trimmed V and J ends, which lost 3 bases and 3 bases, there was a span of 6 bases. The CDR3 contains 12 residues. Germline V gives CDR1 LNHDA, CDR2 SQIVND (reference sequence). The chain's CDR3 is CASSIPGYEQYF. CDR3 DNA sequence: TGTGCCAGTAGTATTCCGGGCTACGAGCAGTACTTC.

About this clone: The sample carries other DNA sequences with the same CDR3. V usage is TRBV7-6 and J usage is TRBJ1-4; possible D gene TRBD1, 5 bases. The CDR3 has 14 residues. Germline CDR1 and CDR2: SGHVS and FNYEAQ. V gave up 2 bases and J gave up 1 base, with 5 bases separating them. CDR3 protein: CASSLQGTNEKLFF. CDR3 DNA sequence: TGTGCCAGCAGCTTACAGGGAACTAATGAAAAACTGTTTTTT.

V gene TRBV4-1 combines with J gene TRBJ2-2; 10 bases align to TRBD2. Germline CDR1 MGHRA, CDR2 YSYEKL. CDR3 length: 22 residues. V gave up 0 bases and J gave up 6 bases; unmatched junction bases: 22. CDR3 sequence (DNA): TGCGCCAGCAGCCAAGATAACCTCCAGGACCTTAGCGGGAGGCCGTCGGCCGGGGAGCTGTTTTTT. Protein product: CASSQDNLQDLSGRPSAGELFF.

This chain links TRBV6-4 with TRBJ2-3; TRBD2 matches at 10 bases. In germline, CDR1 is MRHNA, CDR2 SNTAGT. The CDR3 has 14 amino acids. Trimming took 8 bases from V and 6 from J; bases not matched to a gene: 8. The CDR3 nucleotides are TGTGCCAGCTTCAATAGCGGGAGGTGCGATACGCAGTATTTT. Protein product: CASFNSGRCDTQYF.

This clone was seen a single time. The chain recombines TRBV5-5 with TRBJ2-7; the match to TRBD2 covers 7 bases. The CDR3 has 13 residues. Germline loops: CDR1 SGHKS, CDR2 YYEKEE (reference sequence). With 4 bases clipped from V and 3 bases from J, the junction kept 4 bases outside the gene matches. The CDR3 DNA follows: TGTGCCAGCAGCCAACTAGCGTTCTACGAGCAGTACTTC. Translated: CASSQLAFYEQYF. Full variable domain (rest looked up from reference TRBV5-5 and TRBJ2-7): DAGVTQSPTHLIKTRGQQVTLRCSPISGHKSVSWYQQVLGQGPQFIFQYYEKEERGRGNFPDRFSARQFPNYSSELNVNALLLGDSALYLCASSQLAFYEQYFGPGTRLTVT.

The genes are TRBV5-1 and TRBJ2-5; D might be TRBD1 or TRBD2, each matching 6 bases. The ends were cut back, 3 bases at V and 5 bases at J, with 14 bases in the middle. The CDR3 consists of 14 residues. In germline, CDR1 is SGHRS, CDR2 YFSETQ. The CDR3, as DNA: TGCGCCAGCAGCTCTCTCACAGGGAGGGAGACCCAGTACTTC. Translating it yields CASSSLTGRETQYF.

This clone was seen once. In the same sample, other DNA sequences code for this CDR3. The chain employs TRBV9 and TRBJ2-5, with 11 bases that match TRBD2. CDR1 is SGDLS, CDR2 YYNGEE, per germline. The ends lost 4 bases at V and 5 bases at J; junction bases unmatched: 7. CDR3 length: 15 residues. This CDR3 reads CASSPRLAGWETQYF. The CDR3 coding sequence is TGTGCCAGCAGCCCCCGACTAGCGGGATGGGAGACCCAGTACTTC.

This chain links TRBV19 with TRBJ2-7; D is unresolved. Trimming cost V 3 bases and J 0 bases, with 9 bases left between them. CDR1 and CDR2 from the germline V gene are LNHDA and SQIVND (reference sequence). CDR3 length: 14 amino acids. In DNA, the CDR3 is TGTGCCAGTAGTATCGGCCTACACTCCTACGAGCAGTACTTC. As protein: CASSIGLHSYEQYF. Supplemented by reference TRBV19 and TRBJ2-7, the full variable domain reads DGGITQSPKYLFRKEGQNVTLSCEQNLNHDAMYWYRQDPGQGLRLIYYSQIVNDFQKGDIAEGYSVSREKKESFPLTVTSAQKNPTAFYLCASSIGLHSYEQYFGPGTRLTVT.

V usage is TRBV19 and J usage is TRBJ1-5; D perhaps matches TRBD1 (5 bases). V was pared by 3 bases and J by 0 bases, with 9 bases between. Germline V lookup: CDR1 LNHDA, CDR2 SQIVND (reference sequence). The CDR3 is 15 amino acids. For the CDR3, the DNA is TGTGCCAGTAGTATGGAGGGGACTAGCAATCAGCCCCAGCATTTT. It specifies CASSMEGTSNQPQHF.

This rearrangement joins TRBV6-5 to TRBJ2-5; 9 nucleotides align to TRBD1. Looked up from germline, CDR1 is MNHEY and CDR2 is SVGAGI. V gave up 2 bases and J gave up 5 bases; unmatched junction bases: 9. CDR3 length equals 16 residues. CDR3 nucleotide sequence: TGTGCCAGCAGTTACACTGGACAGGGGTCCTGGGAGACCCAGTACTTC. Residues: CASSYTGQGSWETQYF.

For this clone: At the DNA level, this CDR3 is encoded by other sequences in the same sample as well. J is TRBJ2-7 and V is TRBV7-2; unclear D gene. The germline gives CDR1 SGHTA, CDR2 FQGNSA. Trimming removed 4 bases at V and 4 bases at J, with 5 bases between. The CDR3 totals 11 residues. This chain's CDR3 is CASSSTYEQYF. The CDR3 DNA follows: TGTGCCAGCAGCTCGACGTACGAGCAGTACTTC.

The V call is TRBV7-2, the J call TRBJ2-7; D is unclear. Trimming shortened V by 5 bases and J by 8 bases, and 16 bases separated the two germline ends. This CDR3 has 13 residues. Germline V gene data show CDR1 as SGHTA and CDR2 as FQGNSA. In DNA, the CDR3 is TGTGCCAGCAGCCCCTCTTTTGGGGTTCAGCAGTACTTC. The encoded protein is CASSPSFGVQQYF.

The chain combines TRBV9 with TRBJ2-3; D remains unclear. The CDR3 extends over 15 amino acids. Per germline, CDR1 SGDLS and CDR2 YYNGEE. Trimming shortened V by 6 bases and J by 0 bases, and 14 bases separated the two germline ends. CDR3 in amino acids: CASTKWAASTDTQYF. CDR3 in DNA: TGTGCCAGCACCAAATGGGCGGCAAGCACAGATACGCAGTATTTT.

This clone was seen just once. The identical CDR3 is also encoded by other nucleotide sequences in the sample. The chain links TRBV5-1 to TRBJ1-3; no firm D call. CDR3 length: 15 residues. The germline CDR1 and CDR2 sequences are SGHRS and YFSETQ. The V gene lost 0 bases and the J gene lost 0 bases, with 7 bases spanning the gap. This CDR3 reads CASSLETGSGNTIYF. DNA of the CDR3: TGCGCCAGCAGCTTGGAAACGGGCTCTGGAAACACCATATATTTT.

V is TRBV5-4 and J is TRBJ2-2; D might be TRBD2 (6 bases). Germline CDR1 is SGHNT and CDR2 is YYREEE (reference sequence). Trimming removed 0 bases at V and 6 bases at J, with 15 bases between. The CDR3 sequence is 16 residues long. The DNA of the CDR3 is TGTGCCAGCAGCTTGGGGGACTCCCGAGTTGCCGGGGAGCTGTTTTTT. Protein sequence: CASSLGDSRVAGELFF.

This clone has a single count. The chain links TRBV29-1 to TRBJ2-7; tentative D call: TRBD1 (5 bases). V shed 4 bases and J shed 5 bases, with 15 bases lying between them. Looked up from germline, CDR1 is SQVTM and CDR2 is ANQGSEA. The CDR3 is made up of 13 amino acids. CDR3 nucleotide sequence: TGCAGCGTTGGAAGGGGCCCAGAGCACGAGCAGTACTTC. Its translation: CSVGRGPEHEQYF.

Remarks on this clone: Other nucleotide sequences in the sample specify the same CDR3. CDR3 loop: CASSLGQGDTEAFF. Written as DNA, the CDR3 is TGTGCCAGCAGCTTGGGACAGGGCGACACTGAAGCTTTCTTT. This chain joins TRBV7-9 and TRBJ1-1, with TRBD1 matching 9 bases. CDR3 size: 14 residues. V lost 3 bases to trimming and J lost 3 bases; unmatched junction nucleotides: 2. Germline V gene sequence: CDR1 SEHNR, CDR2 FQNEAQ (reference sequence).

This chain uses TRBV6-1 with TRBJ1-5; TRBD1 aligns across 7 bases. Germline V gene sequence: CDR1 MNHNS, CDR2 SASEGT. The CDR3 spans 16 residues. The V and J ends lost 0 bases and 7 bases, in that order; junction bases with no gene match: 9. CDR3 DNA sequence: TGTGCCAGCAGTGAAGCGGGGTCTCAGGGGGGACAGCCCCAGCATTTT. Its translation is CASSEAGSQGGQPQHF.